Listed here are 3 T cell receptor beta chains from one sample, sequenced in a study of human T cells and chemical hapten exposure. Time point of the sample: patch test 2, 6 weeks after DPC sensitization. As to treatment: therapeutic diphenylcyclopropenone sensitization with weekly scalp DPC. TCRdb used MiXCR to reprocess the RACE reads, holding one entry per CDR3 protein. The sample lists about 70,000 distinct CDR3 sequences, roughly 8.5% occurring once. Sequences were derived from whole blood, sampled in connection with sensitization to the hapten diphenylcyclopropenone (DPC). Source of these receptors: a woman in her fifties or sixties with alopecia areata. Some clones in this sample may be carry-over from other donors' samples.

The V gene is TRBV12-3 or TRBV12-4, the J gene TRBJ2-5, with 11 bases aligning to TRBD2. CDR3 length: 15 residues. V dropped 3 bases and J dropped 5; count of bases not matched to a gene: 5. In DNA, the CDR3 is TGTGCCAGCAGTTTCGCACTAGCGGGGGTTGAGACCCAGTACTTC. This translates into CASSFALAGVETQYF.

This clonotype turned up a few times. CDR3 loop: CASSLDTGAPLHF. DNA for the CDR3: TGTGCCAGCAGTTTAGATACAGGCGCACCCCTCCACTTT. The chain employs TRBV12-3 or TRBV12-4 and TRBJ1-6; maybe TRBD1 (5 bases). V lost 1 base, J lost 11 bases, and 9 bases lay in between. The CDR3 is made up of 13 amino acids.

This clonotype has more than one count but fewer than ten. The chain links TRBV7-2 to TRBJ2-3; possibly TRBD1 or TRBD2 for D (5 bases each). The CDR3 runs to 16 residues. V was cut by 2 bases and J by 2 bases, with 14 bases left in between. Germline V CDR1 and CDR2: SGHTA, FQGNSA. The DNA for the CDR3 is TGTGCCAGCAGCTTATCCGGGGCCCGGACCACAGATACGCAGTATTTT. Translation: CASSLSGARTTDTQYF.